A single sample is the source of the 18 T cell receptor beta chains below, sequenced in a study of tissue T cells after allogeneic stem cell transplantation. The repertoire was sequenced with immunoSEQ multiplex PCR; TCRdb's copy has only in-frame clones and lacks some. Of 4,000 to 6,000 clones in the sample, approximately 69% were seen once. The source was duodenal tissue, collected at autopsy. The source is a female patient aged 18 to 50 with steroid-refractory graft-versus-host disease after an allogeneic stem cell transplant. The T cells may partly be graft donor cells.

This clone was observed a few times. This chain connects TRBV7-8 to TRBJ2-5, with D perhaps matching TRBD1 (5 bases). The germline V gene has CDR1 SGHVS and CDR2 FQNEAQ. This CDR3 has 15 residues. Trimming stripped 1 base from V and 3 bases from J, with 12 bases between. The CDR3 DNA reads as TGTGCCAGCAGCTTAGAACAGGCTGTAGAAGAGACCCAGTACTTC. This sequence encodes CASSLEQAVEETQYF. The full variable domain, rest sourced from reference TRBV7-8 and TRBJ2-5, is GAGVSQSPRYKVAKRGQDVALRCDPISGHVSLFWYQQALGQGPEFLTYFQNEAQLDKSGLPSDRFFAERPEGSVSTLKIQRTQQEDSAVYLCASSLEQAVEETQYFGPGTRLLVL.

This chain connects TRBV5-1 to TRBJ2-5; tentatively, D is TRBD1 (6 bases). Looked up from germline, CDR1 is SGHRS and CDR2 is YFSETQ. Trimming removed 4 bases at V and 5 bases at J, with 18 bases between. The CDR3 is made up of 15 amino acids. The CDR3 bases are TGCGCCAGCAGCCACTACAGGGTTCCGTCGGAGACCCAGTACTTC. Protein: CASSHYRVPSETQYF.

The DNA for the CDR3 is TGTGCCAGCAGCTCCCCTCAGGGGGCTCCTGGGGCCAACGTCCTGACTTTC. It is translated as CASSSPQGAPGANVLTF. The genes are TRBV7-9 and TRBJ2-6, with TRBD1 matching 8 bases. CDR3 size: 17 residues. Germline lookup yields CDR1 SEHNR and CDR2 FQNEAQ (reference sequence). The junction had 7 bases not matched to a gene; V was cut back by 4 bases and J by 2 bases.

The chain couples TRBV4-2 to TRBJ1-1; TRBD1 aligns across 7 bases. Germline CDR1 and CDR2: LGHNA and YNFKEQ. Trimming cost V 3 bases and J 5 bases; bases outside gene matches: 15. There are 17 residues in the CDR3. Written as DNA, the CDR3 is TGTGCCAGCAGCCACCAACGACAGGGCCTTATGGGTACTGAAGCTTTCTTT. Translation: CASSHQRQGLMGTEAFF.

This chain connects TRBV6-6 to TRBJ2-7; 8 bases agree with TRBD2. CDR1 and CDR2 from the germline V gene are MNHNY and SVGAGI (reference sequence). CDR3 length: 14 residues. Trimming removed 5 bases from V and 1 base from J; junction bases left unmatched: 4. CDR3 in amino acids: CASSLAGGSYEQYF. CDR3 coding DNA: TGTGCCAGCAGTCTCGCGGGGGGTTCCTACGAGCAGTACTTC.

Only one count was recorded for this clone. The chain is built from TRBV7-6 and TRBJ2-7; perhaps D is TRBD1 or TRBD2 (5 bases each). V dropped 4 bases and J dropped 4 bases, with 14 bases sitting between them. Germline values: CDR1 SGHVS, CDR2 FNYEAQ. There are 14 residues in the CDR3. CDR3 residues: CASSSRQGGYEQYF. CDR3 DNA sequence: TGTGCCAGCAGCTCCCGCCAGGGCGGGTACGAGCAGTACTTC.

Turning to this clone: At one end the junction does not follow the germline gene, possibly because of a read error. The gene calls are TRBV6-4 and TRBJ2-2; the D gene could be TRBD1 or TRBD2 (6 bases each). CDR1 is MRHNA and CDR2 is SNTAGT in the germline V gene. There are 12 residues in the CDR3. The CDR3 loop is CAIPGAGRGAVF. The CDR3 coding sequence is TGTGCCATCCCGGGGGCCGGGCGGGGAGCTGTTTTT.

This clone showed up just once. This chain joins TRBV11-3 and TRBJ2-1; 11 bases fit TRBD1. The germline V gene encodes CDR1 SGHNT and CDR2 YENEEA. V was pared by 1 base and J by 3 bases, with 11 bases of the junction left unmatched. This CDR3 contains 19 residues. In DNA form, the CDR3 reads TGTGCCAGCAGCTTAGTAACCCCCGGGACAGGGGGAGACTACAATGAGCAGTTCTTC. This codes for CASSLVTPGTGGDYNEQFF.

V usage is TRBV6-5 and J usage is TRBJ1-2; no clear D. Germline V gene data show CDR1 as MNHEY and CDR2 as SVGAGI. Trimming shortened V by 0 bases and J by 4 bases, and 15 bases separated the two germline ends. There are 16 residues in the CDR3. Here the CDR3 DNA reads TGTGCCAGCAGTTACTCGGGCCCGGCAGGCCGCTATGGCTACACCTTC. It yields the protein CASSYSGPAGRYGYTF.

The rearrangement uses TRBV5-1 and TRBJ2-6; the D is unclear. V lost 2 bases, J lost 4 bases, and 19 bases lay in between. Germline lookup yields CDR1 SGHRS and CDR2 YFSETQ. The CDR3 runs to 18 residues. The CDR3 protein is CASSFWFSWMSGANVLTF. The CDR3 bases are TGCGCCAGCAGCTTCTGGTTCAGTTGGATGAGCGGGGCCAACGTCCTGACTTTC.

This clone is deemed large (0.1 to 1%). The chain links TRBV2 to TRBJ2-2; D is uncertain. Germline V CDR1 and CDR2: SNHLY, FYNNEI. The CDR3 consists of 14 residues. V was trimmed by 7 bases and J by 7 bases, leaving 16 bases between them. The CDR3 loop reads CASIPRARSGELFF. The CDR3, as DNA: TGTGCCAGCATTCCCCGGGCCCGGAGCGGGGAGCTGTTTTTT.

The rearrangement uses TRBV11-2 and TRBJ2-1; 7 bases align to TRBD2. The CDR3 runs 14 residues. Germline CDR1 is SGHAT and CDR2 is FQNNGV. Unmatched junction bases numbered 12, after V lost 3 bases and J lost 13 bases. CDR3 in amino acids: CASSFLRETPRQFF. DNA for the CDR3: TGTGCCAGCAGCTTCTTGCGGGAGACCCCAAGACAGTTCTTC.

Here the CDR3 DNA reads TGTGCCAGCAGTGACCGGGGACTAGCGGCACCCGGGAGGCAGTATTTT. Protein: CASSDRGLAAPGRQYF. The rearrangement links TRBV2 to TRBJ2-3, with 11 bases fitting TRBD2. There are 16 residues in the CDR3. Trimming cost V 3 bases and J 11 bases; bases outside gene matches: 13. Germline CDR1 and CDR2: SNHLY and FYNNEI.

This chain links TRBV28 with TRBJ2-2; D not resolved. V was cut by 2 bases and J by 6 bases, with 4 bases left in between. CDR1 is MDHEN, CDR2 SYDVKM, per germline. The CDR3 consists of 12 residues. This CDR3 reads CASSLMPGELFF. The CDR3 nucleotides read TGTGCCAGCAGTTTAATGCCCGGGGAGCTGTTTTTT.

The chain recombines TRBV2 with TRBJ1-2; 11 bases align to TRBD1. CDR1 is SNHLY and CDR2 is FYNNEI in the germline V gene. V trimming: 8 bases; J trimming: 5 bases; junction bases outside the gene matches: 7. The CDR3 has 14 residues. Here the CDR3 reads CASGDRGSGYGYTF. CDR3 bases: TGTGCCAGCGGGGACAGGGGGAGTGGGTATGGCTACACCTTC.

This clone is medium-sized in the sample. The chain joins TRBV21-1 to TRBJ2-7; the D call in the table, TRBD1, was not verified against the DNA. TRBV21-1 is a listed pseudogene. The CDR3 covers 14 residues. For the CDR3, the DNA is TGTGCCAGCAGCAAAGGGCACCTCTCCTACGAGCAGTACTTC. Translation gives CASSKGHLSYEQYF.

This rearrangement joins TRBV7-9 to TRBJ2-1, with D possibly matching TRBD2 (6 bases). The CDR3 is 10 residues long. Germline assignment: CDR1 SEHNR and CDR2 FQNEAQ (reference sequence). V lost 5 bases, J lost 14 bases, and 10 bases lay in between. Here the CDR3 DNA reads TGTGCCAGCAGCGGGGACTCGGAGTTCTTC. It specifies CASSGDSEFF.

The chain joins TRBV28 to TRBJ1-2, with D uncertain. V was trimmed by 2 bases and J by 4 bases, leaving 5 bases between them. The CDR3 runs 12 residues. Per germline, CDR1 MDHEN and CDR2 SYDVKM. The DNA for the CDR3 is TGTGCCAGCAGTTTAGACACCTATGGCTACACCTTC. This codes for CASSLDTYGYTF.